One and the same sample provided the 6 T cell receptor beta chains below, sequenced in a study of shared T cell receptors in the human thymus. TCRdb's copy holds only in-frame clones and misses some; the assay was immunoSEQ multiplex PCR. The repertoire holds some 760,000 clones, with 70% to 90% as singletons. A further study also used this sample, focusing on human thymus T cells.

Sample: thymocytes. The source of these receptors is a girl in the first two years of life with a congenital heart defect.

CDR3 region: CASSPKRSTLPYGYTF. The CDR3 DNA follows: TGTGCCAGCAGCCCAAAGAGGAGTACTCTCCCTTATGGCTACACCTTC. This chain connects TRBV9 to TRBJ1-2; D gene ambiguous. From germline, CDR1 is SGDLS and CDR2 YYNGEE. V was shortened by 4 bases and J by 5 bases, with 21 bases between the two germline ends. CDR3 length: 16 residues.

The rearrangement uses TRBV25-1 and TRBJ2-1; possibly TRBD1 for D (5 bases). Per germline, CDR1 MGHDK and CDR2 SYGVNS. Trimming removed 1 base at V and 0 bases at J, with 13 bases between. This CDR3 contains 17 residues. The CDR3, as DNA: TGTGCCAGCAGTGAATCTACAGGTGCGAGCTCCTACAATGAGCAGTTCTTC. Residues: CASSESTGASSYNEQFF.

This clone occurred a few times. The chain combines TRBV7-6 with TRBJ1-2, with TRBD1 matching over 7 bases. J was trimmed by 1 base and V by 2 bases; bases with no gene match: 19. Per germline, CDR1 SGHVS and CDR2 FNYEAQ. This CDR3 contains 20 residues. The CDR3: CASSLNGRGRRLLVNYGYTF. The CDR3 DNA is TGTGCCAGCAGCTTAAATGGTAGGGGGCGACGACTATTAGTTAACTATGGCTACACCTTC.

The chain uses TRBV7-9 and TRBJ1-2; perhaps TRBD1 as D (6 bases). The CDR3 runs 16 residues. Germline V gene lookup returns CDR1 SEHNR and CDR2 FQNEAQ (reference sequence). V gave up 2 bases and J gave up 4 bases, with 17 bases separating them. The CDR3 is CASSLMGRGGPYGYTF. The DNA of the CDR3 is TGTGCCAGCAGCTTAATGGGCCGGGGGGGGCCCTATGGCTACACCTTC. Using reference TRBV7-9 and TRBJ1-2 for the parts outside the CDR3, the full variable domain is DTGVSQNPRHKITKRGQNVTFRCDPISEHNRLYWYRQTLGQGPEFLTYFQNEAQLEKSRLLSDRFSAERPKGSFSTLEIQRTEQGDSAMYLCASSLMGRGGPYGYTFGSGTRLTVV.

The CDR3 loop reads CASSEQGSTEAFF. The CDR3 coding sequence is TGCGCCAGCAGTGAGCAGGGGAGCACTGAAGCTTTCTTT. This chain uses TRBV10-1 with TRBJ1-1, with D perhaps matching TRBD1 (6 bases). The CDR3 has 13 residues. V was shortened by 2 bases and J by 4 bases, with 8 bases between the two germline ends. Germline V lookup: CDR1 WNHNN, CDR2 SYGVQD (reference sequence).

The V and J genes are TRBV5-4 and TRBJ1-4, with 7 bases matching TRBD1. This CDR3 is 16 amino acids long. J gave up 6 bases and V 2 bases, and 10 bases lay outside the gene matches. Germline CDR1 reads SGHNT; CDR2 reads YYREEE (reference sequence). The CDR3 nucleotides are TGTGCCAGCAGCTTAACCGGGACAGTAAAAGATGAAAAACTGTTTTTT. As protein: CASSLTGTVKDEKLFF.